This T cell receptor (beta chain) was found in a study of shared clonotypes between healthy human individuals. CD8 cells regarded as naive lacked CD45RO, were positively chosen for CCR7, and omitted terminally differentiated effector memory CD45RA+ cells. Measured with immunoSEQ multiplex PCR; TCRdb has only the in-frame clones, and not every one. The repertoire includes about 2.1 million clones, 90% to 95% of them detected once, and approximately 1.7% sits in the top ten. The clonotype comes from a man younger than 30 in good health. Some clones in this sample may be carry-over from other donors' samples. Sequencing was performed on naive CD8+ T cells from PBMCs.

The CDR3 nucleotides read TGCGCCAGCAGCCAAGATCCCCTGACTAGCGGGAGTTCCGAGCAGTACTTC. Amino acid sequence: CASSQDPLTSGSSEQYF. V gene TRBV4-3 combines with J gene TRBJ2-7, with TRBD2 matching over 12 bases. Looked up from germline, CDR1 is LGHNA and CDR2 is YSLEER. This CDR3 spans 17 amino acids. Trimming took 0 bases from V and 6 from J; bases not matched to a gene: 9.